This entry is about one T cell receptor (beta chain). Its antigen has not been determined. The sample holds no much larger clone one base away, and base qualities are not on file. The method was the immunoSEQ multiplex PCR assay. TCRdb holds this immuneACCESS table with in-frame rearrangements only. Some clones are missing; in checked studies, unresolved V genes explain under half, and the rest has no known cause. In all, the sample holds about 110,000 clones, and less than 95% of those were seen once. The ten biggest clones cover around 0.8% of the sample. The sample belongs to a study of T cell changes during pregnancy in multiple sclerosis (dated by TCRdb to between 2019 and 2020). As for the study more broadly: Changes in the T cell repertoire over the course of pregnancy were examined in this study in women with multiple sclerosis.

From its cysteine to its phenylalanine, the CDR3 spans 14 amino acids. The retained sequence is limited to the CDR3, 42 bases, with the frame set at the first base. CDR1 SEHNR and CDR2 FQNEAQ were looked up in the germline V gene (reference sequence). Germline trimming amounts to 6 bases on V and 14 bases on J, with 12 as the count of junction bases outside the gene matches. The rearrangement combines TRBV7-9 with TRBJ1-6; 8 bases in the junction line up with TRBD1. This clonotype was obtained from a female donor in good health, enrolled as a control in a pregnancy study. The specimen comprised peripheral blood, sampled in the third trimester of pregnancy. The CDR3 region: CASSLSNRGSSLHF. The nucleotide sequence is given as TGTGCCAGCAGTTTAAGCAACAGGGGGAGTTCCCTCCACTTT.